This T cell receptor (beta chain) was documented in a study of cytomegalovirus exposure and HLA in healthy donors. Overall study: Later analysis reported that the roughly 120 validation repertoires shared the platform of the approximately 690 first-cohort repertoires.

Measured with immunoSEQ multiplex PCR; TCRdb has only the in-frame clones, and not every one. This sample yields hundreds of thousands of clones, of which less than 95% are seen a single time; 3% to 3.5% belongs to the top ten. Study-wide results and caveats: A subsequent analysis found that TCR clusters from the first cohort also tended to co-occur in the approximately 120 validation repertoires, with approximately 95% of cluster scores above 0. The study put under 200 TCR beta chains on its list as cytomegalovirus-associated.

The CDR3 covers 13 residues. Germline V gene sequence: CDR1 LGHNT, CDR2 FRNRAP. The V end was cut by 6 bases, the J end by 2 bases, with 11 bases between. This clone came up once. The antigen remains undetermined. Donors came from a validation cohort of fewer than 150 subjects, distinct from the first 666-subject cohort. Input material: PBMCs. The TCR originated in a woman in her thirties in good health and CMV-seronegative. The chain is built from TRBV12-5 and TRBJ2-7; D not resolved. The DNA of the CDR3 is TGTGCTAGTGGACCTGACGGCCCCTACGAGCAGTACTTC. This codes for CASGPDGPYEQYF.